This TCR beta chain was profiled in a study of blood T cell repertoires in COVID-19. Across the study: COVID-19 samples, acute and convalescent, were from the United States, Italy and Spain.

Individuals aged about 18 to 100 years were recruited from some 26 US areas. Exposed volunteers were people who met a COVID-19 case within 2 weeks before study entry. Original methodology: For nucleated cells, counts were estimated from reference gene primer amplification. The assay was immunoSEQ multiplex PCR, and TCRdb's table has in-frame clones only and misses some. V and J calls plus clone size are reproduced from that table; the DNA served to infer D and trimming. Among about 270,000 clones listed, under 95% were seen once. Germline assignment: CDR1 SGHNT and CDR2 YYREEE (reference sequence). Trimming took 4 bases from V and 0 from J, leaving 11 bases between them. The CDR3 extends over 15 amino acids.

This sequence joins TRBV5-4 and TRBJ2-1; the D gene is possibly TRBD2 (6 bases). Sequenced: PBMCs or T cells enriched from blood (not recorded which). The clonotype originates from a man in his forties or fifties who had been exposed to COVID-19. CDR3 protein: CASSPTRFSYNEQFF. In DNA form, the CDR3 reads TGTGCCAGCAGCCCGACTAGATTCTCCTACAATGAGCAGTTCTTC.